This T cell receptor beta chain was found in a study of blood T cell repertoires in COVID-19. TCRdb keeps only in-frame clones here, not all; method: immunoSEQ multiplex PCR. This sample has roughly 200,000 clones, with roughly four fifths found just once. From germline, CDR1 is MNHEY and CDR2 SMNVEV (reference sequence). Trimming took 8 bases from V and 12 from J, leaving 14 bases between them. The CDR3 is made up of 11 amino acids. Which cohort a participant joined came from the clinical history participants gave. Two negative PCRs, clearance, or symptom resolution had been documented for recovered Cohort 3 donors.

Sequencing used PBMCs or T cells enriched from blood (not recorded which). The chain carries TRBV27 and TRBJ2-1, with D perhaps TRBD2 (6 bases). The clonotype originates from a man between 35 and 55 years old who had recovered from COVID-19. The DNA of the CDR3 is TGTGCCAGCTCTTCGGGGACTCCGCAGTTCTTC. Its translation: CASSSGTPQFF.